These 8 T cell receptor beta chains came from one sample sequenced in a study of control samples from healthy donors and cancer patients. The data were produced by immunoSEQ multiplex PCR, yet TCRdb's version contains in-frame clones alone and is incomplete. Of 150,000 to 180,000 clones in the sample, 85% to 95% were seen once. The sequencing input was blood. These receptors came from a man between 35 and 55 years old in good health.

The rearrangement uses TRBV6-2 or TRBV6-3 and TRBJ1-5; 10 bases are shared with TRBD1. The CDR3 length is 17 residues. The germline gives CDR1 MNHEY, CDR2 SVGEGT. V shed 5 bases, J shed 3 bases, and the junction held 10 bases outside the gene matches. The CDR3, as DNA: TGTGCCAGCAGTCCGCTAGGACAGGGGGAACACAATCAGCCCCAGCATTTT. This gives the protein CASSPLGQGEHNQPQHF.

The chain links TRBV29-1 to TRBJ1-2; tentatively, D is TRBD1 (6 bases). The germline V gene has CDR1 SQVTM and CDR2 ANQGSEA. This CDR3 comprises 15 residues. Deletions cut 2 bases from V and 4 bases from J, with 17 bases between. CDR3 bases: TGCAGCGTTGAACCCCGGGGGGGGCCCCGCTATGGCTACACCTTC. Translating gives CSVEPRGGPRYGYTF.

This clone appeared a single time. The V and J genes are TRBV5-1 and TRBJ1-3; D gene ambiguous. The CDR3 contains 14 residues. The germline gives CDR1 SGHRS, CDR2 YFSETQ. Trimming removed 4 bases at V and 0 bases at J, with 8 bases between. The chain's CDR3 is CASSPRSSGNTIYF. The CDR3 DNA sequence: TGCGCCAGCAGCCCGAGAAGCTCTGGAAACACCATATATTTT.

The V and J genes are TRBV6-5 and TRBJ2-1; 7 positions match TRBD1. The germline V gene encodes CDR1 MNHEY and CDR2 SVGAGI. With V trimmed by 5 bases and J by 7 bases, 5 bases remained unmatched. There are 13 residues in the CDR3. The CDR3 bases are TGTGCCAGCAGTCGGACAGGTTCGAATGAGCAGTTCTTC. This sequence encodes CASSRTGSNEQFF.

The chain couples TRBV19 to TRBJ1-1; TRBD1 matches at 8 bases. CDR3 length: 15 residues. The germline V gene encodes CDR1 LNHDA and CDR2 SQIVND (reference sequence). The V and J ends lost 5 bases and 0 bases, in that order; junction bases with no gene match: 5. CDR3 in amino acids: CASSSRTGMNTEAFF. The CDR3 coding sequence is TGTGCCAGTAGTTCTCGGACAGGGATGAACACTGAAGCTTTCTTT.

This clone has a handful of counts. The gene calls are TRBV4-1 and TRBJ2-7; 13 bases are shared with TRBD2. The germline gives CDR1 MGHRA, CDR2 YSYEKL. V shed 0 bases, J shed 1 base, and the junction held 9 bases outside the gene matches. The CDR3 spans 19 residues. This CDR3 reads CASSQDPGWTSGGSYEQYF. CDR3 coding DNA: TGCGCCAGCAGCCAAGATCCTGGCTGGACTAGCGGGGGATCCTACGAGCAGTACTTC.

The CDR3 DNA is TGTGCCAGCTCACCAGGGGAAGGGGCTCTGGAAAAACTGTTTTTT. It yields the protein CASSPGEGALEKLFF. The gene calls are TRBV18 and TRBJ1-4; TRBD1 might be the D (5 bases). V was cut by 2 bases and J by 8 bases, with 15 bases left in between. The CDR3 loop spans 15 amino acids. Germline V gene sequence: CDR1 KGHSH, CDR2 LQKENI.

The rearrangement uses TRBV19 and TRBJ2-1, with 7 bases fitting TRBD1. CDR3 size: 15 residues. With 10 bases clipped from V and 9 bases from J, the junction kept 18 bases outside the gene matches. Looked up from germline, CDR1 is LNHDA and CDR2 is SQIVND (reference sequence). The CDR3 DNA reads TGTGCCACCAGACTGACAGGGATTGGGTTCTCTGAGCAGTTCTTC. Amino acids: CATRLTGIGFSEQFF.